This is a list of T cell receptor beta chains from one sample in a study of shared clonotypes between healthy human individuals. The assay was immunoSEQ multiplex PCR, and TCRdb's table has in-frame clones only and misses some. The table includes roughly 2.6 million clones, just over 90% detected once. The sample comprised naive CD4+ T cells sorted from blood. The receptors were gathered from a man aged 18 to 35 in good health. The CDR3 runs from the conserved cysteine through the conserved F or W. The D gene is left open where the match is weak. A row's size may be missing; if present it is once, few, many or a size class.

j_call v_call clone_size d_call cdr3_nt cdr3_aa
TRBJ2-3 TRBV9 . TRBD1 TGTGCCAGCAGCGTCCAGGGGGCCAGCACAGATACGCAGTATTTT CASSVQGASTDTQYF
TRBJ1-5 TRBV6-1 . TRBD1 TGTGCCAGTCAAGTGGGCACAGGGGGGGGTCAGCCCCAGCATTTT CASQVGTGGGQPQHF
TRBJ2-7 TRBV18 . TRBD1 TGTGCCAGCTCACCACCGCGGACAGGGGCCTACGAGCAGTACTTC CASSPPRTGAYEQYF
TRBJ2-7 TRBV7-2 . TRBD2 TGTGCCAGCAGCCACGTCGGGCAGGGAGGGATCTACGTCGGCTACGAGCAGTACTTC CASSHVGQGGIYVGYEQYF
TRBJ2-1 TRBV4-3 . TRBD2 TGCGCCAGCAGCCAAGTATACAGCGGGAGGATAGGCGAGCAGTTCTTC CASSQVYSGRIGEQFF
TRBJ1-1 TRBV28 . . TGTGCCAGCAGTTTAATAGTGAAGGGGAACACTGAAGCTTTCTTT CASSLIVKGNTEAFF
TRBJ1-6 TRBV7-2 . . TGTGCCAGCAGCTTAGAAGGCAGGGTAAATTCACCCCTCCACTTT CASSLEGRVNSPLHF
TRBJ2-7 TRBV5-6 once TRBD2 TGTGCCAGCAGCTCCACCGGGACTATTTACGAGCAGTACTTC CASSSTGTIYEQYF
TRBJ2-7 TRBV28 . . TGTGCCAGCATCACTCATGGAGTGGGGTCCTACGAGCAGTACTTC CASITHGVGSYEQYF
TRBJ2-1 TRBV10-2 . TRBD2 TGCGCCAGCAGCCCAAGACTAGCGGGAGGGCAGAATGAGCAGTTCTTC CASSPRLAGGQNEQFF
TRBJ1-2 TRBV19 . . TGTGCCAGTAGTATAAAGGCCGGGAATGGCTACACCTTC CASSIKAGNGYTF